These 20 T cell receptor beta chains originate from one sample sequenced in a study of blood T cell repertoires in COVID-19. Generated by immunoSEQ multiplex PCR, the TCRdb table keeps only in-frame clones and is missing some. Of a few hundred thousand clones listed, around 87% are singletons. The sample consisted of peripheral blood. Every receptor here comes from a woman between 45 and 65 years old who had recovered from COVID-19.

CDR3 in amino acids: CASSQGEGPVNTIYF. CDR3 bases: TGTGCCAGCAGCCAAGGGGAGGGGCCGGTAAACACCATATATTTT. V is TRBV4-2 and J is TRBJ1-3, with a possible D match to TRBD1 (5 bases). The CDR3 is made up of 15 amino acids. The germline gives CDR1 LGHNA, CDR2 YNFKEQ. Trimming took off 1 base at V and 6 bases at J, with 13 bases between the two ends.

This chain links TRBV6-6 with TRBJ1-5; 7 nucleotides agree with TRBD1. Germline V lookup: CDR1 MNHNY, CDR2 SVGAGI (reference sequence). The CDR3 loop spans 13 amino acids. V shed 5 bases, J shed 5 bases, and the junction held 3 bases outside the gene matches. The CDR3 DNA reads as TGTGCCAGCAGTACAGGGGCCCATCAGCCCCAGCATTTT. Its protein is CASSTGAHQPQHF.

The rearrangement joins TRBV18 to TRBJ2-4, with 7 bases matching TRBD2. CDR3 length equals 17 residues. V was clipped by 4 bases and J by 6 bases; unmatched bases: 15. In germline, CDR1 is KGHSH, CDR2 LQKENI. The CDR3 loop reads CASSRNLTSIGGNIQYF. The CDR3 coding sequence is TGTGCCAGCTCACGAAACCTGACTAGCATAGGAGGAAACATTCAGTACTTC.

The chain carries TRBV6-5 and TRBJ2-7; D is ambiguous. The V gene's germline CDR1 is MNHEY and CDR2 SVGAGI. Trimming removed 2 bases from V and 5 bases from J, with 4 bases in between. The CDR3 contains 11 residues. The CDR3: CASSYAHEQYF. The CDR3 nucleotides read TGTGCCAGCAGTTACGCGCACGAGCAGTACTTC.

V usage is TRBV7-6 and J usage is TRBJ2-1; the match to TRBD2 covers 8 bases. Germline CDR1 reads SGHVS; CDR2 reads FNYEAQ. V lost 3 bases, J lost 5 bases, and 15 bases stayed unmatched. The CDR3 loop spans 18 amino acids. The DNA of the CDR3 is TGTGCCAGCAGCTTCTTACCTTTTAGCGGGACATGGGACAATGAGCAGTTCTTC. This translates into CASSFLPFSGTWDNEQFF.

Written as DNA, the CDR3 is TGTGCCAGCAGTCAGGGGTCGCCCGGGGAGCTGTTTTTT. Translated, it gives CASSQGSPGELFF. This sequence joins TRBV6-5 and TRBJ2-2; tentative D call: TRBD1 (6 bases). The V gene lost 5 bases and the J gene lost 6 bases, with 10 bases spanning the gap. Looked up from germline, CDR1 is MNHEY and CDR2 is SVGAGI. This CDR3 region has 13 residues.

V usage is TRBV28 and J usage is TRBJ1-5; no clear D gene. Germline V gives CDR1 MDHEN, CDR2 SYDVKM. The CDR3 has 11 amino acids. V was shortened by 6 bases and J by 7 bases, with 7 bases between the two germline ends. CDR3 coding DNA: TGTGCCAGCAGCGGGTGGCAGCCCCAGCATTTT. It is translated as CASSGWQPQHF.

J is TRBJ1-1 and V is TRBV28, with TRBD1 matching over 9 bases. The germline gives CDR1 MDHEN, CDR2 SYDVKM. V shed 6 bases, J shed 4 bases, and the junction held 12 bases outside the gene matches. CDR3 length equals 16 residues. Here the CDR3 reads CASSYRPGTGITEAFF. In nucleotides, the CDR3 is TGTGCCAGCAGCTACCGCCCCGGGACAGGGATCACTGAAGCTTTCTTT.

CDR3 residues: CASSLRTGQYLVLGTGELFF. Written as DNA, the CDR3 is TGCGCCAGCAGCCTTAGAACGGGACAGTATCTCGTGCTGGGGACCGGGGAGCTGTTTTTT. The gene calls are TRBV5-1 and TRBJ2-2, with 7 bases identical to TRBD1. V dropped 4 bases and J dropped 5; count of bases not matched to a gene: 23. Germline assignment: CDR1 SGHRS and CDR2 YFSETQ. The CDR3 sequence is 20 residues long.

V is TRBV29-1 and J is TRBJ1-3; D not resolved. Germline V gives CDR1 SQVTM, CDR2 ANQGSEA. CDR3 size: 13 residues. V gave up 3 bases and J gave up 6 bases, with 12 bases separating them. The CDR3 loop reads CSVEEGSVNTIYF. The CDR3 nucleotides read TGCAGCGTTGAGGAGGGCAGCGTAAACACCATATATTTT.

This clone was found once. The chain combines TRBV19 with TRBJ1-3; D is uncertain. Trimming shortened V by 10 bases and J by 1 base, and 11 bases separated the two germline ends. CDR1 and CDR2 from the germline V gene are LNHDA and SQIVND (reference sequence). The CDR3 is made up of 13 amino acids. CDR3 nucleotide sequence: TGTGCCACCGCTACGGGTTCTGGAAACACCATATATTTT. Translated: CATATGSGNTIYF.

The genes are TRBV3-1 (or the pseudogene TRBV3-2) and TRBJ1-2; D might be TRBD1 (6 bases). Germline assignment: CDR1 LGHDT and CDR2 YNNKEL (reference sequence). The CDR3 runs to 15 residues. V shed 0 bases and J shed 4 bases, with 12 bases lying between them. CDR3 nucleotide sequence: TGTGCCAGCAGCCAAGAGGGGCAGGGGATCTATGGCTACACCTTC. This codes for CASSQEGQGIYGYTF.

In the case of this clone: The same CDR3 can be traced to other DNA sequences in this sample. The chain employs TRBV4-3 and TRBJ2-7; 8 bases map to TRBD2. J was trimmed by 0 bases and V by 1 base; bases with no gene match: 8. The CDR3 runs to 17 residues. Germline loops: CDR1 LGHNA, CDR2 YSLEER. CDR3 region: CASSQGLSGGSSYEQYF. The DNA for the CDR3 is TGCGCCAGCAGCCAAGGTCTGTCGGGGGGGAGCTCCTACGAGCAGTACTTC.

The chain recombines TRBV6-5 with TRBJ1-5; TRBD1 matches at 9 bases. The V gene's germline CDR1 is MNHEY and CDR2 SVGAGI. The V segment lost 8 bases and the J segment 7 bases; nucleotides outside the gene matches: 9. There are 14 residues in the CDR3. The CDR3 DNA reads TGTGCCAGCGAGCGGGACAGGGTATCGCAGCCCCAGCATTTT. Protein: CASERDRVSQPQHF.

The chain carries TRBV19 and TRBJ1-1, with 11 nucleotides matching TRBD1. V lost 5 bases and J lost 5; bases outside the gene matches: 7. Germline-derived CDR1 and CDR2 are LNHDA and SQIVND (reference sequence). The CDR3 covers 15 residues. The CDR3 sequence is CASSPRTGGFTEAFF. The DNA for the CDR3 is TGTGCCAGTAGTCCTCGGACAGGGGGCTTTACTGAAGCTTTCTTT.

V and J are TRBV18 and TRBJ1-1; D remains unclear. The germline CDR1 and CDR2 sequences are KGHSH and LQKENI. The V and J ends lost 3 bases and 1 base respectively, with 3 bases between them. CDR3 length: 12 residues. CDR3 amino acids: CASSPSNTEAFF. In DNA form, the CDR3 reads TGTGCCAGCTCACCCTCGAACACTGAAGCTTTCTTT.

The J gene is TRBJ2-7, the V gene TRBV2, with D unresolved. Looked up from germline, CDR1 is SNHLY and CDR2 is FYNNEI. Trimming took off 5 bases at V and 5 bases at J, with 16 bases between the two ends. This CDR3 is built from 14 residues. CDR3 in DNA: TGTGCCAGCAGTCTGGGCCCGTTAGTCAACGAGCAGTACTTC. Translated, it gives CASSLGPLVNEQYF.

The genes are TRBV7-2 and TRBJ1-2; 9 bases are shared with TRBD1. The CDR3 sequence is 16 residues long. Germline CDR1 is SGHTA and CDR2 is FQGNSA. Germline trimming cut 1 base from V and 6 bases from J; bases unmatched to any gene: 9. In nucleotides, the CDR3 is TGTGCCAGCAGCTTAGGAGGGGGACAGGGCGTGAATGGCTACACCTTC. This sequence encodes CASSLGGGQGVNGYTF.

This chain uses TRBV28 with TRBJ2-7; 7 bases are a match to TRBD1. Trimming at V came to 5 bases and at J to 2 bases, leaving 9 bases not matched to a gene. Germline-derived CDR1 and CDR2 are MDHEN and SYDVKM. This CDR3 comprises 15 residues. CDR3 region: CASSATTGAPYEQYF. The CDR3 DNA sequence: TGTGCCAGCAGTGCGACCACAGGGGCCCCCTACGAGCAGTACTTC.

The rearrangement links TRBV3-1 (or the pseudogene TRBV3-2) to TRBJ1-1, with 9 bases fitting TRBD1. Germline V gene lookup returns CDR1 LGHDT and CDR2 YNNKEL (reference sequence). The CDR3 has 15 residues. V gave up 4 bases and J gave up 0 bases; unmatched junction bases: 3. CDR3 nucleotides: TGTGCCAGCAGCCTGACAGGGGGAATGAACACTGAAGCTTTCTTT. It is translated as CASSLTGGMNTEAFF.